This T cell receptor beta chain is from a study of CD8 T cells in Susac syndrome (dated by TCRdb to about 2019). Regarding the complete study: The study used repertoire sequencing to test whether antigen drove CD8+ T cell activation and differentiation in Susac syndrome. The clonality of the CD8+ T cell repertoire was compared across 12 healthy donors, roughly 14 Susac syndrome patients and under 18 multiple sclerosis patients. Overall study results and their limits: The number of individuals in the TCR sequencing and HLA analysis was recognized as being relatively small.

The germline V gene (reference sequence) provides CDR1 DFQATT and CDR2 SNEGSKA. Counted from cysteine to phenylalanine, this CDR3 has 17 amino acids. Only the CDR3 DNA is retained, 51 bases long and in frame from the first base. The junction shows trimming of 0 bases on V and 5 bases on J, and the gene matches do not reach 9 bases of it. RNA was extracted with the RNeasy kit and about 0.45 to 1 ug was reverse transcribed using random hexamers. TCR beta CDR3 regions were amplified with the immunoSEQ multiplex PCR assay covering 54 Vbeta and 13 Jbeta segments. To correct PCR amplification bias, a synthetic template baseline was used for both primer optimization and computational correction. Concerning the study's data processing: Reads were annotated to V, D and J genes per IMGT and analyzed with immunoSEQ Analyzer, keeping only productive sequences. Clonality was calculated as one minus the Shannon entropy normalized by log2 of the number of productive unique sequences. Public and private clones were assessed among the 100 most prevalent clones of each patient and control. Clones were defined as Susac-specific when absent from the healthy and MS cohorts, from over a thousand published viral clones and from other ImmuneACCESS disease sequences. Clones were called with MiXCR by TCRdb after fastp trimmed the public reads at Q25, and only in-frame beta chains were retained. CDR3 protein duplicates are merged, each entry listing the most common genes and DNA. The V and J calls and clone size are TCRdb's, not the authors'. The sample yields roughly 120,000 distinct CDR3 sequences; 93% were counted once. The top ten constitute roughly 0.33% of the sample.

A single count supports this clonotype. This clone's antigen is unknown. Qualities for individual bases were not recorded, and no much larger clone is one base off. One read yields weak evidence. Peripheral blood CD8+ and CD4+ T cells from healthy donors, Susac syndrome patients and multiple sclerosis patients were profiled by high-throughput TCR beta sequencing. The multiple sclerosis controls were treatment-naive patients who had stable or active relapsing-remitting disease and met the revised McDonald criteria. Bulk CD8+ and CD4+ T cells were purified by magnetic negative isolation, whereas CD8+ TEMRA cells were enriched by FACS. Blood was drawn into EDTA tubes, processed within 24 hours, and PBMCs were isolated by density gradient centrifugation. PBMCs destined for TCR sequencing were cryopreserved in liquid nitrogen and later thawed in a 37 °C water bath. The sorted or isolated CD4+, CD8+ and CD8+ TEMRA cells reached a purity of at least 90%.

This receptor was identified in a human donor with multiple sclerosis. Specimen: CD8+ T cells from PBMCs. The sequence links TRBV20-1 to TRBJ2-3, and 12 junctional nucleotides match TRBD2. The nucleotide sequence reads TGCAGTGCTAGAGAATCTCTAGCGGGAGGGCCGAGAGATACGCAGTATTTT. It specifies CSARESLAGGPRDTQYF.